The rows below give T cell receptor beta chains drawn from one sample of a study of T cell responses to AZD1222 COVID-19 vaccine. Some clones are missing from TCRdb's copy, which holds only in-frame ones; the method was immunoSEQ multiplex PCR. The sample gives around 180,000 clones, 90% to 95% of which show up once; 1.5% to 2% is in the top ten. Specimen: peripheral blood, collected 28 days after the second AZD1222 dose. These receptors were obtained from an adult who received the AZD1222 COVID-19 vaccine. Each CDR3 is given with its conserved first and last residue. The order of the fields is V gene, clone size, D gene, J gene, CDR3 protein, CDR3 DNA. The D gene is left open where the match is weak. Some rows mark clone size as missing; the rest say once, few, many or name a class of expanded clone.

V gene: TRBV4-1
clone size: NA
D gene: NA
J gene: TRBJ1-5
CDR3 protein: CASSQAPEGQPQHF
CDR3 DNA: TGCGCCAGCAGCCAGGCGCCGGAGGGTCAGCCCCAGCATTTT

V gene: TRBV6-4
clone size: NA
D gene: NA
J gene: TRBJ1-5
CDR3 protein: CASSPEFGGNQPQHF
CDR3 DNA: TGTGCCAGCAGCCCCGAGTTTGGAGGCAATCAGCCCCAGCATTTT

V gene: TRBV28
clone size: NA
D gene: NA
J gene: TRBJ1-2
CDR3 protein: CASSLLYGAGVDGYTF
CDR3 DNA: TGTGCCAGCAGTTTATTGTACGGGGCAGGGGTGGATGGCTACACCTTC

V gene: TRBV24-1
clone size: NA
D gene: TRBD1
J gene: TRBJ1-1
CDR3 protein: CATSDPTGDNTEAFF
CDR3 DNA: TGTGCCACCAGTGATCCGACAGGGGACAACACTGAAGCTTTCTTT

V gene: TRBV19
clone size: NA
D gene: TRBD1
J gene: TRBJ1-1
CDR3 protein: CASTADRGYTEAFF
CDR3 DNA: TGTGCCAGTACCGCCGACAGGGGGTACACTGAAGCTTTCTTT

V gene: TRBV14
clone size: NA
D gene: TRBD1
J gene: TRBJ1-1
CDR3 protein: CTSSQDPRQGMNTEAFF
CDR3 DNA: TGTACCAGCAGCCAAGACCCTCGACAGGGGATGAACACTGAAGCTTTCTTT

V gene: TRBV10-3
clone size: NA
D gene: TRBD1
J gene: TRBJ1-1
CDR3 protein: CAISGDRDNTEAFF
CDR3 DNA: TGTGCCATCAGTGGGGACAGGGACAACACTGAAGCTTTCTTT

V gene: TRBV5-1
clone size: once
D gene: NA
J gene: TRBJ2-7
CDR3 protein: CASARAYEQYF
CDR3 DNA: TGCGCCAGTGCCAGAGCCTACGAGCAGTACTTC

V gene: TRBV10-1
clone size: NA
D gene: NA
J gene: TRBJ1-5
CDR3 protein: CASSESKPGAYSNQPQHF
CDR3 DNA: TGCGCCAGCAGTGAGTCGAAACCGGGGGCTTATAGCAATCAGCCCCAGCATTTT

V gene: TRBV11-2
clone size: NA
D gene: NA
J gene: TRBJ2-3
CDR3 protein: CASTEGRGAPDTQYF
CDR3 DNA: TGTGCCAGCACCGAGGGCAGGGGGGCACCAGATACGCAGTATTTT

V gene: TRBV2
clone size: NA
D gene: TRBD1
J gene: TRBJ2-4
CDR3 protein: CASSVLVSRGPVKNIQYF
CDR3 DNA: TGTGCCAGCAGTGTTCTAGTTTCCAGGGGGCCAGTAAAAAACATTCAGTACTTC

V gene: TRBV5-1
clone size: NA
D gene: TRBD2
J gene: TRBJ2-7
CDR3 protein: CASSLPAALGPTSAYEQYF
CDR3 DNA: TGCGCCAGCAGCTTGCCGGCGGCCCTGGGGCCGACTAGCGCTTACGAGCAGTACTTC

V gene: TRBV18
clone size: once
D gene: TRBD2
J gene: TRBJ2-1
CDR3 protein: CASSPSSGGGSGDNEQFF
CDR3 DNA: TGTGCCAGCTCACCGTCGAGCGGGGGTGGTTCTGGTGACAATGAGCAGTTCTTC

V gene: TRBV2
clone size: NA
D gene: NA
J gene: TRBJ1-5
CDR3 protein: CASSFEQGGGQPQHF
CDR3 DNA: TGTGCCAGCAGTTTTGAACAGGGAGGTGGACAGCCCCAGCATTTT